The TCR beta chain under discussion was sequenced for a study of CD8 T cells in ankylosing spondylitis. Study-level findings and limits: Made up of eight or nine highly homologous variants, a TCR beta motif appeared characteristic of ankylosing spondylitis blood.

Concerning this clonotype itself: The antigen remains undetermined.

Deletions cut 2 bases from V and 6 bases from J, with 16 bases between. This CDR3 is built from 15 residues. Germline CDR1 and CDR2: MNHEY and SVGAGI. TCRdb recomputed calls from the 5' RACE reads with MiXCR, one row per CDR3 protein. The table includes about 800,000 distinct CDR3 sequences, roughly 10% detected once. The V gene is TRBV6-5, the J gene TRBJ1-2, with a weak D call TRBD1 (5 bases). The specimen sequenced was blood, either unsorted or a sorted T cell fraction (not recorded which). The clonotype originates from a male donor with ankylosing spondylitis. The DNA for the CDR3 is TGTGCCAGCAGTTACCTTGATGGGGGTGTAAATGGCTACACCTTC. Protein sequence: CASSYLDGGVNGYTF.